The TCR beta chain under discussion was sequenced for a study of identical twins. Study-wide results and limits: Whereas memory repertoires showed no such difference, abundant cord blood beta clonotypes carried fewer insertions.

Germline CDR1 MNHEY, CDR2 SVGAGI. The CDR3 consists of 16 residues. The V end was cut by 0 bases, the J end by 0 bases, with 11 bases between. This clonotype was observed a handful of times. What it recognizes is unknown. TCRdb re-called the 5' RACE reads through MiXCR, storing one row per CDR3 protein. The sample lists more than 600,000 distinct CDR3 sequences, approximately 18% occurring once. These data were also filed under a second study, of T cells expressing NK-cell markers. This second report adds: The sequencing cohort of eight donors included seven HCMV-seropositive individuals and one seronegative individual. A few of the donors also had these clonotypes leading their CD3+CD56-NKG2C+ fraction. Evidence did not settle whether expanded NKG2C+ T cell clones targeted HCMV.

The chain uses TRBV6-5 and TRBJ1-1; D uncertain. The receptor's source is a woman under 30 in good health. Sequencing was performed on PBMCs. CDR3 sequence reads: CASSYSSGVMNTEAFF. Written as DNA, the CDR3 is TGTGCCAGCAGTTACTCGAGTGGAGTCATGAACACTGAAGCTTTCTTT.